These 22 T cell receptor beta chains were sequenced from one sample in a study of identical twins. TCRdb reanalysed the 5' RACE reads using MiXCR and keeps one entry per CDR3 protein. The table records 1.5 million to 2 million distinct CDR3 sequences, less than 35% of them present only once. The sample consisted of cord blood. These receptors were obtained from a newborn girl in good health.

Concerning this clonotype: This sequence may be a read error, since a much larger clone differs from it by one base. The rearrangement links TRBV4-2 to TRBJ2-1, with 12 nucleotides matching TRBD2. This CDR3 spans 16 amino acids. Germline-derived CDR1 and CDR2 are LGHNA and YNFKEQ. After removal of 2 bases from V and 13 bases from J, the junction contained 12 bases not matched to a gene. Here the CDR3 reads CASSQQRLAGDETQFF. CDR3 nucleotides: TGTGCCAGCAGCCAACAAAGACTAGCGGGAGATGAGACCCAGTTCTTC.

This clonotype was observed a few times. The CDR3: CAISEFPTGDGYTF. CDR3 in DNA: TGTGCCATCAGTGAGTTCCCGACAGGGGACGGCTACACCTTC. This chain links TRBV10-3 with TRBJ1-2; TRBD1 aligns across 8 bases. V dropped 1 base and J dropped 8; count of bases not matched to a gene: 6. The CDR3 is made up of 14 amino acids. Per the germline V gene, CDR1 is ENHRY and CDR2 is SYGVKD.

The chain links TRBV6-4 to TRBJ1-1; D ambiguous. Germline values: CDR1 MRHNA, CDR2 SNTAGT. This CDR3 is 15 amino acids long. V was cut by 0 bases and J by 3 bases, with 11 bases left in between. CDR3: CASSDSRRGYTEAFF. The DNA for the CDR3 is TGTGCCAGCAGTGACTCGCGCAGAGGCTACACTGAAGCTTTCTTT.

The chain uses TRBV6-6 and TRBJ2-4; D gene uncertain. The DNA matches TRBJ2-5 better at its end, which makes the J call doubtful. This CDR3 comprises 15 residues. Germline CDR1 reads MNHNY; CDR2 reads SVGAGI (reference sequence). The CDR3 spells CASSYSDGSIGTQYF. The CDR3 nucleotides are TGTGCCAGCAGTTACTCCGACGGATCTATAGGGACCCAGTACTTC.

This chain uses TRBV20-1 with TRBJ1-1; D might be TRBD1 (5 bases). V lost 3 bases and J 4 bases, leaving 12 bases between the germline ends. The CDR3 sequence is 13 residues long. CDR1 and CDR2 from the germline V gene are DFQATT and SNEGSKA (reference sequence). The CDR3 here is CSASGQGGTEAFF. In DNA form, the CDR3 reads TGCAGTGCTAGTGGTCAGGGAGGCACTGAAGCTTTCTTT.

To note about this clonotype: One base away lies a much larger clone, so this may be a sequencing read error. V usage is TRBV4-1 and J usage is TRBJ2-1, with 9 bases matching TRBD2. Germline-derived CDR1 and CDR2 are MGHRA and YSYEKL. The CDR3 is 16 residues long. J gave up 8 bases and V 1 base, and 9 bases lay outside the gene matches. The CDR3 protein is CASSQAAGGRLYEQFF. CDR3 in DNA: TGCGCCAGCAGCCAAGCTGCGGGGGGGCGCCTTTATGAGCAGTTCTTC.

This clonotype was observed a handful of times. J is TRBJ2-7 and V is TRBV28; 10 positions match TRBD1. This CDR3 contains 14 residues. V lost 6 bases and J lost 3; bases outside the gene matches: 5. Germline values: CDR1 MDHEN, CDR2 SYDVKM. DNA for the CDR3: TGTGCCAGCAGACAGGGACAGGGGATCTACGAGCAGTACTTC. Its protein is CASRQGQGIYEQYF.

V gene TRBV7-9 combines with J gene TRBJ1-1; a weak D match, TRBD1 (5 bases). CDR1 is SEHNR, CDR2 FQNEAQ, per germline (reference sequence). V was trimmed by 3 bases and J by 3 bases, leaving 14 bases between them. CDR3 length equals 15 residues. The CDR3 DNA follows: TGTGCCAGCAGCTTTTGGGGGAGTGGGTACACTGAAGCTTTCTTT. This translates into CASSFWGSGYTEAFF.

The CDR3 region has the DNA TGTGCCACCAGTGATTTGGACCAGAATGGTGAGCAGTTCTTC. Amino acid sequence: CATSDLDQNGEQFF. This chain joins TRBV24-1 and TRBJ2-1, with D unclear. This CDR3 comprises 14 residues. Germline CDR1 reads KGHDR; CDR2 reads SFDVKD. Trimming stripped 0 bases from V and 9 bases from J, with 11 bases between.

This clonotype has at least ten counts. The genes are TRBV7-2 and TRBJ2-7, with D perhaps TRBD2 (5 bases). CDR3 length: 13 amino acids. From germline, CDR1 is SGHTA and CDR2 FQGNSA. V gave up 3 bases and J gave up 4 bases, with 10 bases separating them. CDR3 sequence reads: CASSFGEGYEQYF. As DNA, the CDR3 is TGTGCCAGCAGCTTCGGGGAAGGGTACGAGCAGTACTTC.

The chain uses TRBV10-3 and TRBJ1-5; D is ambiguous. Germline CDR1 and CDR2: ENHRY and SYGVKD. V was clipped by 4 bases and J by 4 bases, with 8 bases between them. This CDR3 comprises 13 residues. In nucleotides, the CDR3 is TGTGCCATCAGTGTAGGAGGGAATCAGCCCCAGCATTTT. Translating gives CAISVGGNQPQHF.

The table lists this clonotype with a count of one. At one of its ends the junction is not consistent with the germline gene, which may arise from a read error. The rearrangement links TRBV12-3 or TRBV12-4 to TRBJ2-5, with D maybe TRBD1 (5 bases). This CDR3 is 13 amino acids long. CDR3: CAGSKQANNEQYF. The CDR3 region has the DNA TGTGCCGGCAGTAAACAGGCGAACAATGAGCAGTACTTC.

The chain combines TRBV25-1 with TRBJ1-6, with D unclear. Germline V gene lookup returns CDR1 MGHDK and CDR2 SYGVNS. The CDR3 is 15 amino acids. V was shortened by 5 bases and J by 7 bases, with 15 bases between the two germline ends. As DNA, the CDR3 is TGTGCCAGCAGTATGGTAGTGCCAGGAAATTCACCCCTCCACTTT. Translated, it gives CASSMVVPGNSPLHF.

The sample holds many counts of this clonotype. V usage is TRBV2 and J usage is TRBJ2-3, with TRBD2 matching 10 bases. The CDR3 consists of 15 residues. The germline gives CDR1 SNHLY, CDR2 FYNNEI. Unmatched junction bases numbered 6, after V lost 5 bases and J lost 4 bases. The CDR3 region is CASSKRTSGPDTQYF. DNA of the CDR3: TGTGCCAGCAGTAAAAGGACTAGCGGTCCAGATACGCAGTATTTT.

This clonotype was picked up one time. This chain joins TRBV20-1 and TRBJ1-4; 9 positions agree with TRBD1. The CDR3 loop spans 17 amino acids. The germline CDR1 and CDR2 sequences are DFQATT and SNEGSKA (reference sequence). Trimming at V came to 0 bases and at J to 8 bases, leaving 13 bases not matched to a gene. The CDR3 region is CSARDLRAGTGLEKLFF. CDR3 in DNA: TGCAGTGCTAGAGATCTGAGGGCCGGGACAGGGCTAGAAAAACTGTTTTTT.

This clonotype was observed at least ten times. DNA of the CDR3: TGTGCCAGCAGCGTAAACCCGGCCTGGCCGATCACAGATACGCAGTATTTT. This translates into CASSVNPAWPITDTQYF. The chain joins TRBV9 to TRBJ2-3; D gene unclear. This CDR3 region has 17 residues. Germline V gene sequence: CDR1 SGDLS, CDR2 YYNGEE. The germline V and J ends were trimmed by 1 base and 2 bases, with 17 bases remaining between them. Full variable domain (missing parts from reference TRBV9 and TRBJ2-3): DSGVTQTPKHLITATGQRVTLRCSPRSGDLSVYWYQQSLDQGLQFLIQYYNGEERAKGNILERFSAQQFPDLHSELNLSSLELGDSALYFCASSVNPAWPITDTQYFGPGTRLTVL.

The chain carries TRBV20-1 and TRBJ2-1; 10 bases are shared with TRBD2. CDR1 and CDR2 (germline): DFQATT, SNEGSKA (reference sequence). The CDR3 totals 15 residues. J lost 4 bases, V lost 2 bases, and 5 bases had no gene match. The CDR3 spells CSARTLAGDYNEQFF. The CDR3 DNA reads as TGCAGTGCTAGAACCCTAGCGGGGGATTACAATGAGCAGTTCTTC.

The rearrangement links TRBV10-3 to TRBJ2-3; D might be TRBD2 (6 bases). From germline, CDR1 is ENHRY and CDR2 SYGVKD. V was trimmed by 7 bases and J by 3 bases, leaving 23 bases between them. CDR3 length equals 17 residues. The CDR3 DNA is TGTGCCATCAATCGGGGGTCAGTAGCGGAGGGGACAGATACGCAGTATTTT. Translating it yields CAINRGSVAEGTDTQYF.

The sample holds a few counts of this clonotype. V and J are TRBV24-1 and TRBJ1-1; D possibly corresponds to TRBD1 (5 bases). Germline lookup yields CDR1 KGHDR and CDR2 SFDVKD. CDR3 length: 15 amino acids. V was cut by 3 bases and J by 1 base, with 11 bases left in between. The CDR3: CATSDGTAGNTEAFF. The CDR3 DNA follows: TGTGCCACCAGTGATGGGACGGCCGGGAACACTGAAGCTTTCTTT.

With respect to this clonotype: This may arise from a read error, as a much more abundant clone is one base away. V is TRBV6-5 and J is TRBJ1-2, with 7 positions matching TRBD1. CDR1 and CDR2 (germline): MNHEY, SVGAGI. This CDR3 spans 14 amino acids. The trim removed 6 bases at V and 6 bases at J, leaving 10 bases unmatched. DNA for the CDR3: TGTGCCAGCAGCCCTCCAGGGGGTTACCATGGCTACACCTTC. Its protein is CASSPPGGYHGYTF.

The gene calls are TRBV6-1 and TRBJ2-4; possible D gene TRBD1, 7 bases. The DNA end is a closer match to TRBJ2-7, so the J assignment may be wrong. The CDR3 is 14 residues long. Germline CDR1 is MNHNS and CDR2 is SASEGT. The CDR3 reads CASSGGGTAYEQYF. CDR3 nucleotides: TGTGCCAGCAGTGGAGGGGGGACAGCCTACGAGCAGTACTTC.

This chain links TRBV29-1 with TRBJ1-1; D remains ambiguous. The CDR3 has 13 amino acids. The germline V gene encodes CDR1 SQVTM and CDR2 ANQGSEA. V gave up 3 bases and J gave up 6 bases, with 14 bases separating them. CDR3 residues: CSVDKTPGAEAFF. Written as DNA, the CDR3 is TGCAGCGTTGACAAGACCCCCGGGGCTGAAGCTTTCTTT.